These T cell receptor beta chains were read from a single sample in a study of post-analysis software for immune sequencing data. TCRdb reprocessed the PCR reads via MiXCR and lists one record per CDR3 protein. The data hold roughly 730,000 distinct CDR3 sequences, with roughly 29% observed a single time. Sequenced input: blood. Source of these receptors: a girl aged 10 to 17 with multiple sclerosis. Both conserved end residues are part of each CDR3. A D gene is named only where the DNA matches it firmly. Size values are once, few and many counts, or a class for expanded clones, and some rows have none.

j_call d_call v_call clone_size cdr3_nt cdr3_aa
TRBJ2-5 TRBD1 TRBV9 many TGTGCCAGCAGCTCATACAGGGGTGCTTGGGAGACCCAGTACTTC CASSSYRGAWETQYF
TRBJ1-5 NA TRBV7-2 NA TGTGCCAGCAGCTTACTTCCTTGGGCTGTGCCCCAGCATTTT CASSLLPWAVPQHF
TRBJ2-7 NA TRBV7-2 NA TGTGCCAGCAGCTTAGAGGGCGGACCCCTCTACGAGCAGTACTTC CASSLEGGPLYEQYF
TRBJ1-1 TRBD1 TRBV5-1 few TGCGCCAGCAGCTGGACCGGACAGGGGGACACTGAAGCTTTCTTT CASSWTGQGDTEAFF
TRBJ2-3 NA TRBV20-1 few TGCAGTGCTCCAAGGGGGATAGCAGAAGATACGCAGTATTTT CSAPRGIAEDTQYF
TRBJ2-3 TRBD2 TRBV28 NA TGTGTCAGCAGTTTGAGACTAGCGGGGATGACAGATACGCAGTATTTT CVSSLRLAGMTDTQYF
TRBJ2-7 NA TRBV20-1 few TGCAGTGCTAGCGGGCCTTCCTACGAGCAGTACTTC CSASGPSYEQYF
TRBJ1-2 NA TRBV7-2 NA TGTGCCAGCAGCTTACCCCCAATGGGGAGCTATGGCTACACCTTC CASSLPPMGSYGYTF
TRBJ2-5 NA TRBV7-9 few TGTGCCAGCAGCTTGGGACACGATAAAGAGACCCAGTACTTC CASSLGHDKETQYF
TRBJ2-1 TRBD1 TRBV12-3/TRBV12-4 few TGTGCCAGCAGTTTTCGGCAGGGGGAAGTCTTTAGGGGGAATGAGCAGTTCTTC CASSFRQGEVFRGNEQFF
TRBJ2-7 NA TRBV10-3 NA TGTGCCATCAGAGTAGGCCAGGGCGCCTACGAGCAGTACTTC CAIRVGQGAYEQYF
TRBJ2-2 TRBD2 TRBV11-2 NA TGTGCCAGCAGCTTAAGTGGACTAGGACCAACCACCGGGGAGCTGTTTTTT CASSLSGLGPTTGELFF
TRBJ2-3 TRBD2 TRBV7-9 NA TGTGCCAGCAGACTAGCGGGGGGGCCAAGCACAGATACGCAGTATTTT CASRLAGGPSTDTQYF
TRBJ2-3 NA TRBV7-2 NA TGTGCCAGCAATTATATCCTCGGAGATACGCAGTATTTT CASNYILGDTQYF
TRBJ2-7 TRBD1 TRBV10-3 NA TGTGCCATCAGGACCGGGACAGGGAGGGCCCTCTACGAGCAGTACTTC CAIRTGTGRALYEQYF
TRBJ2-1 NA TRBV7-9 NA TGTGCCAGCAGCCCCATGCAAGGCTCCAGCTCCTACAATGAGCAGTTCTTC CASSPMQGSSSYNEQFF
TRBJ1-2 NA TRBV10-3 NA TGTGCCATCAGTGATTCCTCGGGCTATGGCTACACCTTC CAISDSSGYGYTF
TRBJ2-3 NA TRBV5-1 NA TGCGCCAGCAGCTTGGTGGGGGATGGTACGCAGTATTTT CASSLVGDGTQYF
TRBJ2-1 NA TRBV7-8 NA TGTGCCAGCAGCGGGGACCCCTACAATGAGCAGTTCTTC CASSGDPYNEQFF
TRBJ2-2 NA TRBV19 NA TGTGCCAGTAGTAAGTTGGCACCGATTACCGGGGAGCTGTTTTTT CASSKLAPITGELFF
TRBJ1-5 NA TRBV5-8 NA TGTGCCAGCAGCGGCGTGGTGGGGCCCCAGCATTTT CASSGVVGPQHF
TRBJ2-7 TRBD2 TRBV6-5 NA TGTGCCAGCAGTTACTCCTGGACTAGCGGACCCTACGAGCAGTACTTC CASSYSWTSGPYEQYF
TRBJ2-7 NA TRBV20-1 few TGCAGTGCTAGAGATTCCGGCTCAGACTACGAGCAGTACTTC CSARDSGSDYEQYF
TRBJ2-3 TRBD2 TRBV20-1 NA TGCAGTGCCAGAGGAGTAGCGGGAAACCCAGATACGCAGTATTTT CSARGVAGNPDTQYF
TRBJ2-3 TRBD2 TRBV7-2 few TGTGCCAGCAGCATCGGACTAGCGGGAGGGCCCTGGGGAGATACGCAGTATTTT CASSIGLAGGPWGDTQYF
TRBJ2-7 NA TRBV27 many TGTGCCAGCAGTTGGAACCGGGCCAGCCAGAAGCAGTACTTC CASSWNRASQKQYF
TRBJ2-7 TRBD2 TRBV6-6 NA TGTGCCAGCAGTCCCTCCTTGGGTGGCGGGAGGTCCCACGAGCAGTACTTC CASSPSLGGGRSHEQYF
TRBJ2-3 TRBD2 TRBV7-2 NA TGTGCCAGCAGCGTAAGCGGGGGCCAAACCACAGATACGCAGTATTTT CASSVSGGQTTDTQYF
TRBJ2-1 TRBD2 TRBV4-1 NA TGCGCCAGCAGCCAAGCTGCGTTGGCTAGCGGGGACAATGAGCAGTTCTTC CASSQAALASGDNEQFF
TRBJ2-1 NA TRBV10-3 NA TGTGCCATCAGTGAGTCCCAGCGGTCCTACAATGAGCGGTTCTTC CAISESQRSYNERFF
TRBJ2-2 TRBD1 TRBV10-3 NA TGTGCCATCAGTGGACAGGGGCCCACCGGGGAGCTGTTTTTT CAISGQGPTGELFF
TRBJ2-2 NA TRBV5-1 NA TGCGCCAGCAGCTTGCGTACCAGAGGCCACACCGGGGAGCTGTTTTTT CASSLRTRGHTGELFF
TRBJ2-7 NA TRBV20-1 few TGCAGTGTGTGGGACATCGGGATCTACGAGCAGTACTTC CSVWDIGIYEQYF
TRBJ1-5 NA TRBV3-1 NA TGTGCCAGCAGCCCTGGACGGTACAATCAGCCCCAGCATTTT CASSPGRYNQPQHF
TRBJ2-3 TRBD2 TRBV7-2 few TGTGCCAGCAGCTTCGTGCCGGGACTAGGCACAGATACGCAGTATTTT CASSFVPGLGTDTQYF
TRBJ2-3 NA TRBV9 NA TGTGCCAGCAGCGTCGGGCCTCTCGGGGATACGCAGTATTTT CASSVGPLGDTQYF
TRBJ2-1 TRBD2 TRBV28 NA TGTGCCAGCAGTTTTATGGGGGGGTACAATGAGCAGTTCTTC CASSFMGGYNEQFF
TRBJ2-3 TRBD1 TRBV5-6 NA TGTGCCAGCAGCCCACTCCGGGACAGGGGTGCAGATACGCAGTATTTT CASSPLRDRGADTQYF
TRBJ1-2 TRBD1 TRBV6-2/TRBV6-3 NA TGTGCCAGCAGAAACCGGGGACAGGGTGATGGCTACACCTTC CASRNRGQGDGYTF
TRBJ1-1 NA TRBV6-5 NA TGTGCCAGCCAACCGTGGAGGGCATCACGTTCTGAAGCTTTCTTT CASQPWRASRSEAFF
TRBJ1-2 TRBD1 TRBV20-1 NA TGCAGTGCTCACGGACAGGGGAAAAGCCAAGACTATGGCTACACCTTC CSAHGQGKSQDYGYTF
TRBJ1-2 TRBD1 TRBV24-1 NA TGTGCCACCAGTGTACGAGGACAGGACTACACCTTC CATSVRGQDYTF
TRBJ1-2 NA TRBV7-2 few TGTGCCAGCAGCTTCGATCCCAACCCTTTCGATGGCTACACCTTC CASSFDPNPFDGYTF
TRBJ1-1 NA TRBV29-1 NA TGCAGCGTTAGGGCAGCCGCCGGAGTTACTGAAGCTTTCTTT CSVRAAAGVTEAFF
TRBJ2-3 NA TRBV7-2 NA TGTGCCAGCAGCTTAGACCCCGCCGGGATCGATCCTAGCACAGATACGCAGTATTTT CASSLDPAGIDPSTDTQYF